This TCR beta chain is drawn from a study of human T cells and chemical hapten exposure (dated by TCRdb to about 2021). Turning to the overall study: For sensitization, 2% DPC in acetone was applied to a 2 cm by 2 cm area of upper inner arm skin. The mostly female patient cohort included alopecia areata with under or over 50% scalp involvement, alopecia totalis and alopecia universalis. Libraries were pooled for sequencing, and variation in per-sample TCR yields was attributed mainly to small differences in library volumes within the pool. Throughout the study period of around 25 weeks, patients also received therapeutic DPC doses to the scalp every week. Patch testing was done on the upper back using Finn chambers containing 0.01% DPC, and results were scored after 6 days according to International Contact Dermatitis Research Group standards. Peripheral blood TCR repertoire changes were tracked in vivo in alopecia patients during primary and secondary sensitization to the hapten diphenylcyclopropenone (DPC). Approximately 28 alopecia patients gave blood for TCR sequencing at one to four time points (pre-sensitization, 2, 6 and 24 weeks). Patient blood was sampled pre-sensitization (week 0) and at 2, 6 and about 24 weeks after DPC sensitization.

The trim is 6 bases for V and 4 bases for J, with a gap of 13 bases between the germline ends. The CDR3 contains 14 residues, cysteine and phenylalanine counted. Only the CDR3 region is kept as DNA, spanning 42 bases read in frame from base 1. Library method: RACE. The sequencing machine was a NextSeq 500. During library preparation, unique molecular identifiers were attached to individual cDNA molecules so that TCRs could be counted quantitatively and reproducibly. From each blood RNA sample, both TCR alpha and TCR beta chains were sequenced. Per the authors' processing: A median of about 100,000 TCRs per sample was observed, with a range of 23,224 to 690,600. V, J and CDR3 annotation of the TCR reads was carried out using the Decombinator software suite. For the PS versus PT1 abundance plots, all samples were subsampled to the same number of TCRs (28,000). TCRs were defined as expanded if absent before sensitization and observed at least eight times at the 2-week time point. The public reads were reanalyzed by TCRdb: fastp trimming at Q25, MiXCR alignment, in-frame beta chains only. Identical CDR3 proteins give one entry, which carries the most common genes and DNA. These V and J calls derive from TCRdb rather than the authors' analysis. The sample yields about 380,000 distinct CDR3 sequences; approximately 5.1% were counted once. The ten most abundant clones make up under 2.5% of the sample.

Findings and caveats that apply to the study as a whole: Because every patient had alopecia, a presumed autoimmune disease, the patients' immune response might differ from that of healthy individuals. After repeated subsampling, changes were observed in the strength of the expansion versus patch-test correlation and in the threshold at which the correlation became significant. The number of PT1 expanded TCRs positively correlated with patch test score, significant at thresholds 8, 16 and 32 but not 4. Compared with pre-sensitization or healthy control sets, expanded TCRs formed significantly more large CDR3 similarity clusters, which is consistent with antigen-driven responses. The number of TCRs above 1 in 1000 frequency did not change with DPC sensitization; there was no evidence of global repertoire structure alterations.

Per the publication, the time point label means: patch test 1, 2 weeks after DPC sensitization. This specimen's treatment or condition label, per the study, means: therapeutic diphenylcyclopropenone sensitization with weekly scalp DPC. At every patch-test visit, the blood draw took place before the patch test was put on. To be eligible, patients had to be aged 18 to 70, diagnosed with alopecia and judged suitable for DPC therapy, while pregnant patients were excluded. Total RNA was isolated from unfractionated whole blood collected in Tempus Blood RNA tubes. This clonotype has ten or more counts. Its antigen is unknown. There are no base qualities to consult, and no much larger clone falls within one base.

The receptor comes from a woman between 45 and 65 years old with alopecia areata. Some clones in this sample may be carry-over from other donors' samples. The rearranged chain carries TRBV12-3 or TRBV12-4 and TRBJ1-3, with TRBD1 perhaps the D gene, on 6 matching bases. The specimen was whole blood, collected in connection with sensitization to the hapten diphenylcyclopropenone (DPC). The DNA sequence follows: TGTGCCAGCAGGTTTGGGGGGCCAGGAAACACCATATATTTT. The resulting protein is CASRFGGPGNTIYF.